Included here is one T cell receptor (beta chain) sequence, with context. The sample originates from a study of glioma-infiltrating T cells after dendritic cell vaccination. Study in general: Between the early 2000s and the early 2010s, patients got autologous tumor lysate-pulsed dendritic cell vaccines. Dendritic cell vaccine was injected intradermally three times, biweekly.

CDR3 length: 16 residues. Germline V gene lookup returns CDR1 MNHNY and CDR2 SVGAGI (reference sequence). V gave up 2 bases and J gave up 0 bases; unmatched junction bases: 7. Sequenced by immunoSEQ multiplex PCR; TCRdb stores in-frame clones only, minus some. The sample holds roughly 51,000 clones, about 85% seen once. Isocitrate dehydrogenase mutation was absent in all glioblastoma patients. PBMC were collected before vaccination, two weeks after the third vaccination, and at progression. This receptor was identified in a human donor with glioblastoma. Sequences were derived from blood, sampled before dendritic cell vaccination. The rearrangement uses TRBV6-6 and TRBJ2-7; 7 nucleotides align to TRBD2. CDR3 DNA: TGTGCCAGCAGTTACGATCGAGCGGGACGCTCCTACGAGCAGTACTTC. Its translation: CASSYDRAGRSYEQYF.